This passage covers 13 T cell receptor beta chains from one sample sequenced in a study of blood T cell repertoires in COVID-19. TCRdb's copy holds only in-frame clones and misses some; the assay was immunoSEQ multiplex PCR. The sample consists of about 22,000 clones, 80% to 90% of them appearing once. Sequencing was carried out using peripheral blood. Receptor source: a human donor with active COVID-19. The donor label of this sample is uncertain.

The chain combines TRBV7-6 with TRBJ2-5; 9 bases align to TRBD2. The germline gives CDR1 SGHVS, CDR2 FNYEAQ. CDR3 length: 16 residues. V dropped 4 bases and J dropped 5; count of bases not matched to a gene: 11. The CDR3 is CASSSPPGTSRETQYF. The DNA for the CDR3 is TGTGCCAGCAGCTCCCCGCCCGGGACTAGCAGGGAGACCCAGTACTTC.

The chain couples TRBV11-3 to TRBJ1-5; 7 nucleotides match TRBD1. The germline V gene encodes CDR1 SGHNT and CDR2 YENEEA. The CDR3 is 17 amino acids. V dropped 4 bases and J dropped 2; count of bases not matched to a gene: 11. The CDR3 spells CASSSSIRDRGNQPQHF. The DNA of the CDR3 is TGTGCCAGCAGCTCTTCAATACGGGACAGAGGCAATCAGCCCCAGCATTTT.

The chain combines TRBV6-5 with TRBJ2-1, with D maybe TRBD2 (7 bases). The V and J ends lost 0 bases and 5 bases respectively, with 14 bases between them. The CDR3 loop spans 16 amino acids. Per the germline V gene, CDR1 is MNHEY and CDR2 is SVGAGI. The CDR3 here is CASSYSSRGGNNEQFF. The CDR3 DNA is TGTGCCAGCAGTTACTCGTCGAGGGGGGGGAACAATGAGCAGTTCTTC.

This chain joins TRBV2 and TRBJ1-1, with D unclear. The ends were cut back, 5 bases at V and 3 bases at J, with 10 bases in the middle. Germline V gene lookup returns CDR1 SNHLY and CDR2 FYNNEI. The CDR3 runs to 13 residues. The CDR3 region has the DNA TGTGCCAGCAGTCCTGGACTGGACACTGAAGCTTTCTTT. It codes for CASSPGLDTEAFF.

This chain links TRBV28 with TRBJ2-3; TRBD1 might be the D (6 bases). Per the germline V gene, CDR1 is MDHEN and CDR2 is SYDVKM. The V gene lost 2 bases and the J gene lost 3 bases, with 12 bases spanning the gap. The CDR3 sequence is 15 residues long. For the CDR3, the DNA is TGTGCCAGCAGTTTAAACAGGGCAAGGACAGATACGCAGTATTTT. Amino acids: CASSLNRARTDTQYF.

V usage is TRBV9 and J usage is TRBJ2-3; 9 positions agree with TRBD2. This CDR3 region has 17 residues. CDR1 and CDR2 from the germline V gene are SGDLS and YYNGEE. Unmatched junction bases numbered 7, after V lost 2 bases and J lost 0 bases. Written as DNA, the CDR3 is TGTGCCAGCAGCGTTCCTAGCGGGGACGTTAGCACAGATACGCAGTATTTT. Its protein product is CASSVPSGDVSTDTQYF.

J is TRBJ2-1 and V is TRBV5-1; a possible D gene is TRBD2 (6 bases). This CDR3 region has 15 residues. In germline, CDR1 is SGHRS, CDR2 YFSETQ. V lost 5 bases and J 8 bases, leaving 20 bases between the germline ends. The CDR3 loop is CASSVAAWEDHEQFF. In DNA, the CDR3 is TGCGCCAGCAGTGTAGCAGCTTGGGAGGACCATGAGCAGTTCTTC.

The chain combines TRBV6-2 or TRBV6-3 with TRBJ2-4; 10 nucleotides line up with TRBD2. The length of the CDR3 is 18 residues. The germline gives CDR1 MNHEY, CDR2 SVGEGT. The V gene end was trimmed by 4 bases and the J gene end by 1 base; junction bases not matched to a gene: 10. CDR3 DNA sequence: TGTGCCAGCAGTTTACCTCTAGCGGGAGTTGGGGCCAAAAACATTCAGTACTTC. It encodes CASSLPLAGVGAKNIQYF.

CDR3 region: CASRRTSASYEQYF. The CDR3 bases are TGTGCCAGCAGACGGACTAGCGCATCCTACGAGCAGTACTTC. The chain carries TRBV5-5 and TRBJ2-7; 9 bases map to TRBD2. The ends lost 5 bases at V and 1 base at J; junction bases unmatched: 4. Germline loops: CDR1 SGHKS, CDR2 YYEKEE (reference sequence). The CDR3 contains 14 residues.

The J gene is TRBJ1-2, the V gene TRBV12-3 or TRBV12-4; tentative D call: TRBD1 (5 bases). CDR3 length equals 13 residues. V was trimmed by 1 base and J by 4 bases, leaving 7 bases between them. DNA for the CDR3: TGTGCCAGCAGTTTAGGGGGGGGCTATGGCTACACCTTC. It encodes CASSLGGGYGYTF.

The chain combines TRBV7-8 with TRBJ2-7, with TRBD2 matching over 12 bases. This CDR3 region has 15 residues. Trimming cost V 1 base and J 7 bases; bases outside gene matches: 5. Germline V CDR1 and CDR2: SGHVS, FQNEAQ. CDR3 in amino acids: CASSLGLAGVREQYF. CDR3 in DNA: TGTGCCAGCAGCTTAGGACTAGCGGGAGTTCGGGAGCAGTACTTC. Filled out from reference TRBV7-8 and TRBJ2-7, the complete variable domain reads GAGVSQSPRYKVAKRGQDVALRCDPISGHVSLFWYQQALGQGPEFLTYFQNEAQLDKSGLPSDRFFAERPEGSVSTLKIQRTQQEDSAVYLCASSLGLAGVREQYFGPGTRLTVT.

The chain uses TRBV12-3 or TRBV12-4 and TRBJ2-5, with 7 nucleotides matching TRBD1. V was pared by 7 bases and J by 5 bases, with 7 bases of the junction left unmatched. CDR3 length: 13 residues. CDR3 bases: TGTGCCAGCACCCCAAGGGGGCGTGAGACCCAGTACTTC. Translated: CASTPRGRETQYF.

The CDR3 bases are TGCGCCAGCAGCTTGGGAACAGGGCCATACTACGAGCAGTACTTC. Translated: CASSLGTGPYYEQYF. V is TRBV5-1 and J is TRBJ2-7, with D maybe TRBD1 (6 bases). CDR1 is SGHRS and CDR2 is YFSETQ in the germline V gene. The V end was cut by 0 bases, the J end by 3 bases, with 13 bases between. The CDR3 spans 15 residues.